This TCR beta chain was found in a study of blood T cell repertoires in COVID-19. The CDR3 spans 13 residues. The V gene's germline CDR1 is LGHDT and CDR2 YNNKEL (reference sequence). V shed 0 bases and J 6 bases; nucleotides not matched to a gene: 2. In the source study's methods: The assay estimated nucleated cells by amplifying reference gene primers. The protocol was immunoSEQ multiplex PCR, while the TCRdb copy is restricted to in-frame clones and leaves out a portion. The V and J calls and clone size are taken from that table; D and trimming were inferred from the DNA. The sample has some 200,000 clones; around 94% are singletons.

The clonotype comes from a man aged 25-45 years with COVID-19, enrolled during active disease. This chain connects TRBV3-1 (or the pseudogene TRBV3-2) to TRBJ2-7, with 7 positions matching TRBD2. The sequenced sample consisted of peripheral blood. The CDR3 reads CASSQDGGGEQYF. The CDR3 DNA follows: TGTGCCAGCAGCCAAGATGGCGGGGGCGAGCAGTACTTC.